The 30 T cell receptor beta chains given below trace back to one sample, sequenced in a study of shared clonotypes between healthy human individuals. Selected positively for CCR7 and CD45RO-negative, naive CD8 cells excluded terminally differentiated effector memory CD45RA+ cells. Sequenced by immunoSEQ multiplex PCR; TCRdb stores in-frame clones only, minus some. Here the sample spans around 2.1 million clones, 85% to 95% being singletons. Sequencing used naive CD8+ T cells from PBMCs. The receptor set was obtained from a man aged 18 to 30 in good health. Some clones in this sample may be carry-over from other donors' samples.

The chain joins TRBV9 to TRBJ2-7; D call uncertain. Germline V gives CDR1 SGDLS, CDR2 YYNGEE. This CDR3 region has 14 residues. The ends were cut back, 0 bases at V and 2 bases at J, with 9 bases in the middle. CDR3 sequence reads: CASSVGYGPYEQYF. CDR3 DNA sequence: TGTGCCAGCAGCGTAGGATACGGGCCCTACGAGCAGTACTTC. Based on the CDR3 plus reference TRBV9 and TRBJ2-7, the full variable domain is DSGVTQTPKHLITATGQRVTLRCSPRSGDLSVYWYQQSLDQGLQFLIQYYNGEERAKGNILERFSAQQFPDLHSELNLSSLELGDSALYFCASSVGYGPYEQYFGPGTRLTVT.

The chain combines TRBV9 with TRBJ2-7; 12 bases agree with TRBD2. The ends lost 0 bases at V and 2 bases at J; junction bases unmatched: 3. The V gene's germline CDR1 is SGDLS and CDR2 YYNGEE. The CDR3 has 16 amino acids. CDR3 region: CASSVERTSGTYEQYF. The CDR3 DNA reads TGTGCCAGCAGCGTAGAGAGGACTAGCGGGACCTACGAGCAGTACTTC.

This chain uses TRBV29-1 with TRBJ1-6; D might be TRBD1 (5 bases). The length of the CDR3 is 12 residues. Germline V gives CDR1 SQVTM, CDR2 ANQGSEA. Trimming removed 6 bases from V and 14 bases from J, with 17 bases in between. The CDR3 sequence: CSVPGGAMTLHF. The CDR3 region has the DNA TGCAGCGTACCTGGTGGGGCGATGACCCTCCACTTT. Complete variable domain (other parts from reference TRBV29-1 and TRBJ1-6): SAVISQKPSRDICQRGTSLTIQCQVDSQVTMMFWYRQQPGQSLTLIATANQGSEATYESGFVIDKFPISRPNLTFSTLTVSNMSPEDSSIYLCSVPGGAMTLHFGNGTRLTVT.

V usage is TRBV19 and J usage is TRBJ1-5; 7 nucleotides agree with TRBD1. The CDR3 sequence is 15 residues long. V lost 5 bases and J lost 7; bases outside the gene matches: 11. In germline, CDR1 is LNHDA, CDR2 SQIVND (reference sequence). In DNA form, the CDR3 reads TGTGCCAGTAGTGAGTTAGACAGGGCTTCACAGCCCCAGCATTTT. This translates into CASSELDRASQPQHF.

Details on this clone: The sample contains more than one DNA sequence encoding this CDR3. The V gene is TRBV27, the J gene TRBJ2-7, with 10 bases aligning to TRBD1. CDR1 MNHEY and CDR2 SMNVEV come from the germline V gene (reference sequence). After removal of 3 bases from V and 0 bases from J, the junction contained 8 bases not matched to a gene. The CDR3 extends over 17 amino acids. This chain's CDR3 is CASSFQPGQGTSYEQYF. The CDR3 DNA follows: TGTGCCAGCAGTTTCCAACCGGGACAGGGGACCTCCTACGAGCAGTACTTC.

The chain links TRBV27 to TRBJ1-1; no reliable D call. The germline V gene encodes CDR1 MNHEY and CDR2 SMNVEV (reference sequence). V shed 4 bases and J shed 2 bases, with 8 bases lying between them. The CDR3 runs 13 residues. The CDR3 DNA reads as TGTGCCAGCAGTTGGCAGTCAAACACTGAAGCTTTCTTT. Encoded protein: CASSWQSNTEAFF.

V gene TRBV27 combines with J gene TRBJ1-2; 7 nucleotides match TRBD1. V trimming: 6 bases; J trimming: 2 bases; junction bases outside the gene matches: 12. CDR1 is MNHEY, CDR2 SMNVEV, per germline (reference sequence). The CDR3 is 16 residues long. CDR3 region: CASSPSQGPKNYGYTF. Here the CDR3 DNA reads TGTGCCAGCAGCCCTTCACAGGGGCCCAAGAACTATGGCTACACCTTC.

The gene calls are TRBV23-1 and TRBJ2-7; D is undetermined. TRBV23-1 is reported as an ORF; its role is uncertain. V shed 10 bases and J shed 0 bases, with 10 bases lying between them. The CDR3 has 12 residues. This CDR3 reads CATLEISYEQYF. The CDR3 DNA sequence: TGCGCCACGCTTGAAATCTCCTACGAGCAGTACTTC.

The chain joins TRBV15 to TRBJ2-1; 7 positions agree with TRBD1. Germline CDR1 is LNHNV and CDR2 is YYDKDF (reference sequence). Trimming cost V 1 base and J 3 bases; bases outside gene matches: 3. This CDR3 spans 15 amino acids. The CDR3, as DNA: TGTGCCACCAGCAGAGGGGGACAGAGCTACAATGAGCAGTTCTTC. Its translation is CATSRGGQSYNEQFF. The whole variable domain, filled in from reference TRBV15 and TRBJ2-1, reads DAMVIQNPRYQVTQFGKPVTLSCSQTLNHNVMYWYQQKSSQAPKLLFHYYDKDFNNEADTPDNFQSRRPNTSFCFLDIRSPGLGDTAMYLCATSRGGQSYNEQFFGPGTRLTVL.

This clone was recorded once. The V and J genes are TRBV29-1 and TRBJ2-3, with D perhaps matching TRBD2 (5 bases). Germline V gives CDR1 SQVTM, CDR2 ANQGSEA. This CDR3 has 11 residues. V lost 7 bases and J lost 8, with 13 bases in between. The CDR3 reads CSAPTRGTQYF. CDR3 in DNA: TGCAGCGCTCCGACCCGGGGTACGCAGTATTTT.

This chain links TRBV4-1 with TRBJ2-7; the D gene is possibly TRBD1 (5 bases). The CDR3 extends over 13 amino acids. V was cut by 3 bases and J by 7 bases, with 13 bases left in between. Germline lookup yields CDR1 MGHRA and CDR2 YSYEKL. CDR3: CASSHAQAREQYF. In DNA form, the CDR3 reads TGCGCCAGCAGCCACGCACAGGCAAGGGAGCAGTACTTC.

V usage is TRBV27 and J usage is TRBJ1-2; TRBD1 is a possible D gene (5 bases). Looked up from germline, CDR1 is MNHEY and CDR2 is SMNVEV (reference sequence). The ends were cut back, 3 bases at V and 8 bases at J, with 16 bases in the middle. The CDR3 has 14 residues. The DNA for the CDR3 is TGTGCCAGCAGTTTGAATGCGGGGCGCAGGGGCTACACCTTC. Translated: CASSLNAGRRGYTF.

This clone showed up just once. This chain joins TRBV27 and TRBJ2-5; the D is unclear. Germline V lookup: CDR1 MNHEY, CDR2 SMNVEV (reference sequence). V was cut by 5 bases and J by 8 bases, with 15 bases left in between. The CDR3 runs to 13 residues. CDR3 sequence: CASSLRTASTQYF. Here the CDR3 DNA reads TGTGCCAGCAGTCTTCGGACGGCCTCCACCCAGTACTTC.

This chain links TRBV6-5 with TRBJ1-2; weak D call: TRBD1 (6 bases). Trimming took 6 bases from V and 0 from J, leaving 11 bases between them. Germline V gene sequence: CDR1 MNHEY, CDR2 SVGAGI. This CDR3 has 14 residues. The CDR3 is CASRQRGTNYGYTF. CDR3 sequence (DNA): TGTGCCAGCAGACAGAGGGGGACTAACTATGGCTACACCTTC.

CDR3 protein: CASSIRDSVLEQYF. The CDR3 region has the DNA TGTGCCAGCAGTATCCGGGACAGCGTTCTTGAGCAGTACTTC. The rearrangement joins TRBV27 to TRBJ2-7; TRBD1 aligns across 7 bases. CDR3 size: 14 residues. Germline trimming cut 5 bases from V and 7 bases from J; bases unmatched to any gene: 11. Germline CDR1 and CDR2: MNHEY and SMNVEV (reference sequence).

The count of this clone is one. Within the sample, other DNA sequences also encode this same CDR3. V usage is TRBV6-5 and J usage is TRBJ2-7, with 9 bases aligning to TRBD2. CDR1 and CDR2 from the germline V gene are MNHEY and SVGAGI. The CDR3 extends over 15 amino acids. The trim removed 2 bases at V and 2 bases at J, leaving 4 bases unmatched. This CDR3 is CASSYRLAGPYEQYF. The CDR3 DNA is TGTGCCAGCAGTTACAGGCTAGCGGGACCCTACGAGCAGTACTTC.

The chain is built from TRBV2 and TRBJ2-7; D unclear. Germline CDR1 and CDR2: SNHLY and FYNNEI. This CDR3 is built from 11 residues. CDR3 loop: CAGKDSYEQYF. The CDR3 region has the DNA TGTGCGGGCAAGGATTCCTACGAGCAGTACTTC.

The chain has TRBV14 and TRBJ2-7; D tentatively fits TRBD1 or TRBD2 (5 bases each). CDR1 is SGHDN and CDR2 is FVKESK in the germline V gene. V lost 5 bases and J lost 7, with 18 bases in between. There are 14 residues in the CDR3. In nucleotides, the CDR3 is TGTGCCAGCAGCTGGGCCAGGGTATCGGGGGAGCAGTACTTC. Translated: CASSWARVSGEQYF.

Note on this clone: Other DNA sequences in this specimen translate into the identical CDR3. V and J are TRBV27 and TRBJ1-1, with 10 bases matching TRBD1. The junction had 1 base not matched to a gene; V was cut back by 3 bases and J by 6 bases. The CDR3 is 13 amino acids. Germline lookup yields CDR1 MNHEY and CDR2 SMNVEV (reference sequence). As DNA, the CDR3 is TGTGCCAGCAGTTTTGGACAGGGGGCTGAAGCTTTCTTT. Its protein is CASSFGQGAEAFF.

The chain uses TRBV5-1 and TRBJ1-2, with D unclear. V gave up 8 bases and J gave up 3 bases, with 20 bases separating them. Germline CDR1 reads SGHRS; CDR2 reads YFSETQ. The CDR3 is made up of 15 amino acids. The CDR3 protein is CASSTTLTEHYGYTF. CDR3 sequence (DNA): TGCGCCAGTTCTACCACCCTTACGGAACACTATGGCTACACCTTC.

This rearrangement joins TRBV5-1 to TRBJ2-1; 7 nucleotides agree with TRBD2. The CDR3 consists of 12 residues. V shed 5 bases and J 7 bases; nucleotides not matched to a gene: 3. Germline CDR1 is SGHRS and CDR2 is YFSETQ. This chain's CDR3 is CASRRRENEQFF. CDR3 in DNA: TGCGCCAGCAGACGGCGGGAGAATGAGCAGTTCTTC.

This chain joins TRBV5-4 and TRBJ1-1; D unclear. The germline gives CDR1 SGHNT, CDR2 YYREEE (reference sequence). The CDR3 contains 13 residues. Trimming shortened V by 2 bases and J by 8 bases, and 13 bases separated the two germline ends. The CDR3 region is CASSFRDRGEAFF. CDR3 DNA sequence: TGTGCCAGCAGCTTCCGGGATAGAGGCGAAGCTTTCTTT.

The chain employs TRBV13 and TRBJ2-5; no definite D call. The CDR3 loop spans 14 amino acids. V was trimmed by 2 bases and J by 3 bases, leaving 10 bases between them. Germline CDR1 reads PRHDT; CDR2 reads FYEKMQ (reference sequence). Written as DNA, the CDR3 is TGTGCCAGCAGCTTACGGGCATTCGAAGAGACCCAGTACTTC. This gives the protein CASSLRAFEETQYF. Complete variable domain (other parts from reference TRBV13 and TRBJ2-5): AAGVIQSPRHLIKEKRETATLKCYPIPRHDTVYWYQQGPGQDPQFLISFYEKMQSDKGSIPDRFSAQQFSDYHSELNMSSLELGDSALYFCASSLRAFEETQYFGPGTRLLVL.

V is TRBV7-9 and J is TRBJ2-5; weak D call: TRBD2 (6 bases). This CDR3 has 16 residues. Trimming left V 4 bases short and J 3 bases short, with 18 bases between. Germline V lookup: CDR1 SEHNR, CDR2 FQNEAQ (reference sequence). The CDR3 sequence: CASSSNRGTLKETQYF. CDR3 nucleotides: TGTGCCAGCAGCTCGAATCGCGGGACCCTCAAAGAGACCCAGTACTTC. Supplemented by reference TRBV7-9 and TRBJ2-5, the full variable domain reads DTGVSQNPRHKITKRGQNVTFRCDPISEHNRLYWYRQTLGQGPEFLTYFQNEAQLEKSRLLSDRFSAERPKGSFSTLEIQRTEQGDSAMYLCASSSNRGTLKETQYFGPGTRLLVL.

The rearrangement links TRBV7-2 to TRBJ2-7; TRBD1 matches at 12 bases. The CDR3 loop spans 15 amino acids. Germline CDR1 is SGHTA and CDR2 is FQGNSA. Unmatched junction bases numbered 7, after V lost 5 bases and J lost 5 bases. The DNA for the CDR3 is TGTGCCAGCAGCCACGGGACAGGGGGCGCGCACGAGCAGTACTTC. It codes for CASSHGTGGAHEQYF.

CDR3 nucleotide sequence: TGCGCCAGCAGCGACCTGGCTCTGGAAGAGACCCAGTACTTC. Translated, it gives CASSDLALEETQYF. J is TRBJ2-5 and V is TRBV5-1; D remains ambiguous. CDR1 SGHRS and CDR2 YFSETQ come from the germline V gene. The CDR3 has 14 amino acids. V was cut by 4 bases and J by 3 bases, with 13 bases left in between.

The genes are TRBV4-3 and TRBJ2-3; D not resolved. This CDR3 has 13 residues. V gave up 5 bases and J gave up 5 bases, with 11 bases separating them. Germline CDR1 LGHNA, CDR2 YSLEER. The CDR3 DNA reads TGCGCCAGCAGCTCAGGTCGGCGAGATACGCAGTATTTT. It is translated as CASSSGRRDTQYF.

The rearrangement links TRBV7-2 to TRBJ2-7, with 7 bases fitting TRBD2. Losses at the gene ends were 5 bases for V and 3 bases for J; bases not matched to a gene: 7. CDR1 and CDR2 (germline): SGHTA, FQGNSA. This CDR3 comprises 14 residues. The CDR3 DNA reads as TGTGCCAGCAGCGTTCTAGCGGATTTCTACGAGCAGTACTTC. It codes for CASSVLADFYEQYF. The full variable domain, with the rest looked up from reference TRBV7-2 and TRBJ2-7, is GAGVSQSPSNKVTEKGKDVELRCDPISGHTALYWYRQSLGQGLEFLIYFQGNSAPDKSGLPSDRFSAERTGGSVSTLTIQRTQQEDSAVYLCASSVLADFYEQYFGPGTRLTVT.

J is TRBJ2-7 and V is TRBV5-4; D not certain. V dropped 4 bases and J dropped 0 bases, with 11 bases sitting between them. The CDR3 has 14 amino acids. Germline assignment: CDR1 SGHNT and CDR2 YYREEE (reference sequence). Here the CDR3 reads CASSPSPVSYEQYF. In DNA, the CDR3 is TGTGCCAGCAGCCCATCGCCGGTCTCCTACGAGCAGTACTTC.

CDR3 bases: TGTGCCAGCACAGGGGGCGAGGTCTATGGCTACACCTTC. The encoded protein is CASTGGEVYGYTF. This rearrangement joins TRBV2 to TRBJ1-2, with 8 nucleotides matching TRBD1. CDR3 length: 13 residues. The germline V gene encodes CDR1 SNHLY and CDR2 FYNNEI. J was trimmed by 4 bases and V by 7 bases; bases with no gene match: 5.